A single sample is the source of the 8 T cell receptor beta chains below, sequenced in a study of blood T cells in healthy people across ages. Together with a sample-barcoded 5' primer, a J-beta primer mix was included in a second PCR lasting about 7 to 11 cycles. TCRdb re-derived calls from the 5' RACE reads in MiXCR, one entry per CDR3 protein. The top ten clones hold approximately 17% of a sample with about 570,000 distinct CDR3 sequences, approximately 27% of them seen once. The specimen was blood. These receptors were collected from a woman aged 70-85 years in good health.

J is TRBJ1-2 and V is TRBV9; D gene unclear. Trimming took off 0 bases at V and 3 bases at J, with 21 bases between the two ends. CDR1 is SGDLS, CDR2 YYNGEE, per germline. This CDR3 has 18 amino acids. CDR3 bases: TGTGCCAGCAGCGTAGACCCGGTTTCCCCGGAGGACGACTATGGCTACACCTTC. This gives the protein CASSVDPVSPEDDYGYTF.

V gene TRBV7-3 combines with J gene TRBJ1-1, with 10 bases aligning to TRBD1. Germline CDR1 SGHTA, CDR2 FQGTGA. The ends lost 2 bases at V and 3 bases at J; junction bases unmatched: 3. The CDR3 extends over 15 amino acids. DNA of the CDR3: TGTGCCAGCAGCTTAGGACAGGGGGGGGACACTGAAGCTTTCTTT. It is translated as CASSLGQGGDTEAFF. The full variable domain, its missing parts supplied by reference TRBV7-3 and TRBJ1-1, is GAGVSQTPSNKVTEKGKYVELRCDPISGHTALYWYRQSLGQGPEFLIYFQGTGAADDSGLPNDRFFAVRPEGSVSTLKIQRTERGDSAVYLCASSLGQGGDTEAFFGQGTRLTVV.

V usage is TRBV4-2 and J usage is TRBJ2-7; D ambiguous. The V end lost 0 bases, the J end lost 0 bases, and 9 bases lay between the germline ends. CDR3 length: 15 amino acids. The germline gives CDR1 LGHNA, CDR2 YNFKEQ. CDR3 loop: CASSQDWAASYEQYF. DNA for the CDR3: TGTGCCAGCAGCCAAGATTGGGCAGCCTCCTACGAGCAGTACTTC.

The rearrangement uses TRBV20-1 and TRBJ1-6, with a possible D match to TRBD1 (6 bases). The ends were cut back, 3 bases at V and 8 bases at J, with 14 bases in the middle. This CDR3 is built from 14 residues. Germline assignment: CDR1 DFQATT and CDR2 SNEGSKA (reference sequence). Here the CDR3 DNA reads TGCAGTGCTAGTCAGGGGCGGACGGATTCACCCCTCCACTTT. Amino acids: CSASQGRTDSPLHF.

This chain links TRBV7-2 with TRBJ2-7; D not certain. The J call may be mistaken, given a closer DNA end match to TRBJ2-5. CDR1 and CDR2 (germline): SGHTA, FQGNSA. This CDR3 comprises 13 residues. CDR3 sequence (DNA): TGTGCCAGCAGTTGGGCCTCCCAAGAGACCCAGTACTTC. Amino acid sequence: CASSWASQETQYF.

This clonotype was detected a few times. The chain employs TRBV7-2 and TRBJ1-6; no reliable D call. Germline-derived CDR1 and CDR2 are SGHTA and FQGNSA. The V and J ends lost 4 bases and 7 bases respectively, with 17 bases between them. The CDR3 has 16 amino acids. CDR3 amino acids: CASSSLGWINNSPLHF. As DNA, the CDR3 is TGTGCCAGCAGCTCTTTAGGGTGGATAAACAATTCACCCCTCCACTTT.

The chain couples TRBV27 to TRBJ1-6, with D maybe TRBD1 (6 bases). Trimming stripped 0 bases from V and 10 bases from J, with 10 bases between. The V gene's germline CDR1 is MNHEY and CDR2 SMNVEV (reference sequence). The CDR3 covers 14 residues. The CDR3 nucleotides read TGTGCCAGCAGTTTATCGGGGGGGCGCTCACCCCTCCACTTT. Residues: CASSLSGGRSPLHF.

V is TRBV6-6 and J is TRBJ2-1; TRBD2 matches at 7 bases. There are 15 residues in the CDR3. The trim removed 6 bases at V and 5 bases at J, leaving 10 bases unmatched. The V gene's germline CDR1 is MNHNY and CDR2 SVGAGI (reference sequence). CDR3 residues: CASSRGRGGDNEQFF. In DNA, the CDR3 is TGTGCCAGCAGCCGCGGAAGGGGAGGGGACAATGAGCAGTTCTTC.